This T cell receptor (beta chain) was retrieved from a study of OX40 agonist ivuxolimab in advanced cancers. Background on the study: Every 2 weeks, patients received ivuxolimab intravenously, dosed at 0.01 to 10 mg/kg. Findings of the study overall: CD8+ T cells showed, on average, more clonal expansion than CD4+ cells.

Method: immunoSEQ multiplex PCR; TCRdb's copy keeps in-frame clones and lacks some. The repertoire holds tens of thousands of clones, about 90% seen once, with 15% to 20% in the top ten. Notes on this clone: Its antigen is not identified.

This sequence was found in an adult with an advanced solid tumor such as melanoma, head and neck, liver or kidney cancer. The sample consisted of CD4+ or CD8+ T cells sorted from blood, taken in a trial of the OX40 agonist ivuxolimab.

CDR3 protein: CAVPLGNSNQPQHF. CDR3 DNA sequence: TGTGCCGTTCCGCTGGGAAATAGCAATCAGCCCCAGCATTTT. The genes are TRBV6-1 and TRBJ1-5, with D uncertain. Germline CDR1 and CDR2: MNHNS and SASEGT. V lost 11 bases to trimming and J lost 0 bases, with 14 bases between them. The CDR3 loop spans 14 amino acids.